What follows are 18 T cell receptor beta chains derived from one specimen sequenced in a study of T cell changes during pregnancy in multiple sclerosis. Profiling relied on immunoSEQ multiplex PCR, and the TCRdb table lists in-frame clones only, not all of them. The sample consists of around 70,000 clones, nearly 95% of them appearing once. This specimen was CD4+ T cells from peripheral blood mononuclear cells, taken after pregnancy. The receptor source for this set is a female donor with multiple sclerosis, enrolled in a pregnancy study.

This clone has a single count. The chain uses TRBV7-6 and TRBJ1-1, with TRBD1 as a possible D gene (6 bases). Germline CDR1 SGHVS, CDR2 FNYEAQ. The V gene lost 5 bases and the J gene lost 1 base, with 14 bases spanning the gap. This CDR3 comprises 15 residues. The CDR3 DNA follows: TGTGCCAGCAGCCTCGGGGGGGCGCGGAACACTGAAGCTTTCTTT. Translated: CASSLGGARNTEAFF.

This chain uses TRBV10-3 with TRBJ2-7, with 7 bases identical to TRBD2. This CDR3 contains 12 residues. V shed 8 bases and J 5 bases; nucleotides not matched to a gene: 6. CDR1 is ENHRY and CDR2 is SYGVKD in the germline V gene. This chain's CDR3 is CAIGVGGDEQYF. CDR3 bases: TGTGCCATCGGAGTGGGGGGGGACGAGCAGTACTTC.

This sequence joins TRBV5-6 and TRBJ2-1, with D possibly being TRBD2 (5 bases). Germline V CDR1 and CDR2: SGHDT, YYEEEE. V was cut by 0 bases and J by 5 bases, with 6 bases left in between. The CDR3 is 13 amino acids. The CDR3 DNA reads TGTGCCAGCAGCTTGGGAGGGCACAATGAGCAGTTCTTC. Its protein product is CASSLGGHNEQFF.

The chain uses TRBV27 and TRBJ1-2; the match to TRBD1 covers 9 bases. CDR1 and CDR2 (germline): MNHEY, SMNVEV (reference sequence). The CDR3 is 14 amino acids. J was trimmed by 9 bases and V by 0 bases; bases with no gene match: 5. Here the CDR3 reads CASSLSRDRASYTF. CDR3 nucleotide sequence: TGTGCCAGCAGTTTATCCCGGGACAGGGCTAGCTACACCTTC.

V usage is TRBV6-1 and J usage is TRBJ1-2, with no clear D. This CDR3 is 15 amino acids long. Deletions cut 2 bases from V and 4 bases from J, with 14 bases between. From germline, CDR1 is MNHNS and CDR2 SASEGT. The CDR3 here is CASSEQALLAYGYTF. DNA of the CDR3: TGTGCCAGCAGTGAACAGGCCCTCCTTGCCTATGGCTACACCTTC.

V and J are TRBV5-1 and TRBJ1-2; TRBD1 matches 8 bases. CDR1 SGHRS and CDR2 YFSETQ come from the germline V gene. The length of the CDR3 is 13 residues. The junction had 6 bases not matched to a gene; V was cut back by 6 bases and J by 5 bases. The CDR3 here is CASTDRAGYGYTF. DNA for the CDR3: TGCGCCAGCACGGACAGGGCAGGGTATGGCTACACCTTC.

This chain uses TRBV5-5 with TRBJ1-6; TRBD1 might be the D (5 bases). V lost 2 bases and J lost 14, with 14 bases in between. The V gene's germline CDR1 is SGHKS and CDR2 YYEKEE (reference sequence). The CDR3 contains 13 residues. The CDR3 DNA reads as TGTGCCAGCAGCTTTGAGAGGTCAGGGTCCCTCCACTTT. Amino acid sequence: CASSFERSGSLHF. The full variable domain, its missing parts supplied by reference TRBV5-5 and TRBJ1-6, is DAGVTQSPTHLIKTRGQQVTLRCSPISGHKSVSWYQQVLGQGPQFIFQYYEKEERGRGNFPDRFSARQFPNYSSELNVNALLLGDSALYLCASSFERSGSLHFGNGTRLTVT.

The chain employs TRBV20-1 and TRBJ1-5; D is undetermined. V gave up 6 bases and J gave up 6 bases, with 9 bases separating them. This CDR3 is built from 11 residues. Germline CDR1 DFQATT, CDR2 SNEGSKA (reference sequence). The CDR3, as DNA: TGCAGTGCACGACAAGGTCAGCCCCAGCATTTT. Its translation is CSARQGQPQHF.

The chain links TRBV5-4 to TRBJ1-1; D is possibly TRBD1 (5 bases). The CDR3 length is 14 residues. V was shortened by 0 bases and J by 4 bases, with 10 bases between the two germline ends. In germline, CDR1 is SGHNT, CDR2 YYREEE (reference sequence). The CDR3 region is CASSLATGGTEAFF. The CDR3 region has the DNA TGTGCCAGCAGCTTGGCCACGGGGGGCACTGAAGCTTTCTTT.

CDR3 loop: CASNSRTGAAYGYTF. The DNA for the CDR3 is TGTGCCAGCAATTCGAGGACAGGGGCAGCCTATGGCTACACCTTC. The rearrangement uses TRBV2 and TRBJ1-2; the match to TRBD1 covers 9 bases. V lost 7 bases and J lost 4; bases outside the gene matches: 10. CDR3 length: 15 amino acids. CDR1 and CDR2 (germline): SNHLY, FYNNEI.

The rearrangement links TRBV7-9 to TRBJ1-1, with a possible D match to TRBD1 (6 bases). V was shortened by 2 bases and J by 6 bases, with 16 bases between the two germline ends. Germline assignment: CDR1 SEHNR and CDR2 FQNEAQ (reference sequence). The CDR3 runs to 15 residues. The CDR3 reads CASSLNQQGSPEAFF. CDR3 DNA: TGTGCCAGCAGCTTAAACCAACAGGGAAGTCCTGAAGCTTTCTTT.

The gene calls are TRBV23-1 and TRBJ2-7; the D is unclear. TRBV23-1 is placed among ORFs of uncertain function. The length of the CDR3 is 14 residues. Trimming stripped 1 base from V and 4 bases from J, with 11 bases between. The CDR3 DNA is TGCGCCAGCAGTCAATTACACAGTCCTTACGAGCAGTACTTC. Protein product: CASSQLHSPYEQYF.

In its sample, this clone was seen once. The chain carries TRBV28 and TRBJ1-6; a weak D match, TRBD1 (6 bases). CDR1 and CDR2 from the germline V gene are MDHEN and SYDVKM. V lost 11 bases and J 0 bases, leaving 17 bases between the germline ends. The CDR3 runs 16 residues. CDR3 residues: CAGWGGLPSYNSPLHF. CDR3 nucleotides: TGTGCCGGTTGGGGGGGGCTACCCTCCTATAATTCACCCCTCCACTTT.

The genes are TRBV20-1 and TRBJ2-7; D remains ambiguous. Trimming took off 2 bases at V and 5 bases at J, with 7 bases between the two ends. This CDR3 is 11 amino acids long. Germline CDR1 is DFQATT and CDR2 is SNEGSKA (reference sequence). The CDR3 spells CSARSPDEQYF. The DNA of the CDR3 is TGCAGTGCTAGATCCCCGGACGAGCAGTACTTC.

The genes are TRBV2 and TRBJ2-1, with 12 positions matching TRBD2. Germline V gives CDR1 SNHLY, CDR2 FYNNEI. Germline trimming cut 1 base from V and 3 bases from J; bases unmatched to any gene: 1. There are 16 residues in the CDR3. The CDR3 protein is CASSEGGLAGYNEQFF. CDR3 bases: TGTGCCAGCAGTGAAGGGGGACTAGCGGGCTACAATGAGCAGTTCTTC. Supplemented by reference TRBV2 and TRBJ2-1, the full variable domain reads EPEVTQTPSHQVTQMGQEVILRCVPISNHLYFYWYRQILGQKVEFLVSFYNNEISEKSEIFDDQFSVERPDGSNFTLKIRSTKLEDSAMYFCASSEGGLAGYNEQFFGPGTRLTVL.

The chain couples TRBV29-1 to TRBJ1-2; 10 nucleotides agree with TRBD1. CDR1 is SQVTM, CDR2 ANQGSEA, per germline. V lost 7 bases, J lost 6 bases, and 8 bases stayed unmatched. The CDR3 is 13 amino acids. As DNA, the CDR3 is TGCAGCGCTCGGACCGGGACAGGGGATGGCTACACCTTC. Translation gives CSARTGTGDGYTF. Based on the CDR3 plus reference TRBV29-1 and TRBJ1-2, the full variable domain is SAVISQKPSRDICQRGTSLTIQCQVDSQVTMMFWYRQQPGQSLTLIATANQGSEATYESGFVIDKFPISRPNLTFSTLTVSNMSPEDSSIYLCSARTGTGDGYTFGSGTRLTVV.

The chain links TRBV7-9 to TRBJ1-4, with D possibly matching TRBD1 (6 bases). The CDR3 consists of 18 residues. Deletions cut 2 bases from V and 8 bases from J, with 24 bases between. Germline CDR1 reads SEHNR; CDR2 reads FQNEAQ (reference sequence). CDR3 in amino acids: CASSLQPWSRQVEEKLFF. CDR3 DNA: TGTGCCAGCAGCTTACAACCCTGGAGTAGACAGGTCGAGGAAAAACTGTTTTTT.

The CDR3 DNA reads as TGCGCCAGCAGCTCAACAGTCACAGATACGCAGTATTTT. It encodes CASSSTVTDTQYF. The rearrangement links TRBV5-1 to TRBJ2-3; D gene ambiguous. The germline V gene encodes CDR1 SGHRS and CDR2 YFSETQ. The V and J ends lost 3 bases and 2 bases respectively, with 7 bases between them. This CDR3 contains 13 residues.